This record looks at one T cell receptor (beta chain) sequence and its context. The antigen this receptor binds is unknown. One base away there is no much larger clone; base qualities are not given. This sample is drawn from a study of cytomegalovirus exposure and HLA in healthy donors (dated by TCRdb to about 2017). As for the study more broadly: According to an earlier analysis of 450 to 650 of the donors, 150 million to 200 million T cells yielded 95 million to 140 million unique TCR beta sequences and approximately 300 Gb of sequence data. About 280 gigabases of sequencing data and roughly 80 million unique TCR sequences made up an early release that covered about 640 HLA-typed donors. Of the 300 to 450 genotyped donors, 81% were placed in the genetic ancestry cluster associated with self-reported Caucasian donors. The study aimed to test whether signatures of past pathogen exposure could be identified by cataloging public T cell receptors. The T cell repertoires of some 700 subjects were profiled by immunosequencing and related to cytomegalovirus serostatus. Besides the first cohort of 666 subjects, a separate validation cohort made up of 120 different subjects was used. To predict cytomegalovirus infection status, the study brought together high-throughput TCR immunosequencing, statistical association of individual TCRs with disease status, and machine learning. In a later analysis, previously published TCR beta repertoires from about 640 donors were re-analyzed and high-resolution HLA genotyping was added so that TCR occurrence patterns could be studied. The later analysis used no new phenotypic data to find candidate immune exposures, relying instead on TCR beta sequences and their occurrence across donors. An earlier analysis of some 600 of the donors applied high-throughput TCR beta sequencing to assess whether each TCR beta V gene segment acted as functional or pseudogenic. Donor age, sex, ethnicity and CMV serostatus were collected together with the repertoire data. In a later genetic analysis, genome-wide SNP genotypes for about 60% of the 666 donors were used, and that subset was treated as a discovery cohort. Every discovery cohort repertoire had been produced on one sequencing platform. HLA typing included class I and class II loci at four-digit resolution. Typing coverage differed by locus: A, B, C, DRB1 and DQB1 were typed in about 629-640 donors, DQA1 in 500 to 550, DPA1 in 600 to 610, and DPB1 in around 440. Several DR-DQ haplotypes were treated as single units for association and clustering because of strong linkage in the cohort. On average, roughly 240,000 unique TCR beta nucleotide sequences were sequenced per donor among a few hundred genotyped donors of the cohort, with approximately 18% of those sequences being non-productive.

Library construction relied on the immunoSEQ multiplex PCR assay. For the multiplex PCR, a mixture combining 60 forward primers for TCR Vbeta segments and 13 reverse primers for TCR Jbeta segments was used. The CDR3 region of rearranged TCR beta genes was amplified from genomic DNA by a multiplex PCR assay. The Illumina HiSeq System was used to sequence the amplified TCR beta libraries as 87-base-pair reads. Turning to the authors' computational methods: Across the 500 to 850 repertoires, a later analysis counted roughly 84 million unique TCR beta chains, approximately 10 million of which were shared by at least two donors. To remove PCR and sequencing errors, raw reads were error-corrected and collapsed into unique sequences using a nearest-neighbor algorithm that merged closely related sequences. To assign V, D and J gene segments, CDR3 sequences were aligned to IMGT reference sequences. For a sequence to be retained, a match of at least six nucleotides to both a V gene segment and a J gene segment was required. Rearrangements were classified as productive when the CDR3 lacked stop codons and remained in frame with V and J, and all other rearrangements were classified as non-productive. Following IMGT convention, CDR3 was defined as the stretch from the second conserved V-encoded cysteine to the conserved J-encoded phenylalanine. Sequences without an unambiguous match to a single V gene segment were excluded from the earlier analysis of about 630 of the donors. An earlier analysis of 587 of the donors called V segments functional above 56.7% productive rearrangements and segregating when the between-donor standard deviation exceeded 5%. A statistical classification framework was developed to diagnose cytomegalovirus status using the catalog of TCR beta chain sequences. In a later analysis, V and J genes were assigned by comparing TCR nucleotide sequences against IMGT/GENE-DB human TR gene sequences. A later analysis assigned CDR3 sequences and most-parsimonious VDJ recombination scenarios with the TCRdist pipeline. A later analysis defined each TCR beta chain by its CDR3 amino acid sequence plus V-gene family, and excluded reads lacking a unique V-gene family. As a way to deal with suspected cross-contamination and a sequencing artifact, a later analysis dropped more than 500 nucleotide sequences that were highly shared and had low generation probability. In a later analysis, a clonal expansion index for each public chain was calculated from normalized within-repertoire ranks of inferred template counts. In a later analysis, generation probabilities were computed using a VDJ recombination model fitted to out-of-frame rearrangements, and the results were checked against IGoR. A later analysis scored TCR-TCR, TCR-HLA and TCR-CMV co-occurrence with hypergeometric tests, applying a repertoire-size bias correction to TCR pairs. A later analysis estimated false discovery rates by permuting HLA or CMV assignments 20 times. In a later analysis, co-occurring TCRs were grouped with DBSCAN, and TCRdist sequence similarity was added when clustering was performed within HLA-allele-positive subsets. For co-occurrence clustering, repertoires with fewer than 30,000 or more than 120,000 public chains were excluded, along with roughly 5 repertoires with anomalous nucleotide sharing. The table was pulled from immuneACCESS by TCRdb, which kept in-frame rearrangements only. Such tables lose some clones; where checked, under half of the loss comes from unresolved V genes, and the rest has no known cause. The V and J calls and clone size are taken from that table; D and trimming were inferred from the DNA. In all, the sample holds roughly 150,000 clones, and more than 75% of those were seen once. Under 1% of the sample comes from the top ten.

The cohort comprised around 700 healthy bone marrow donors. Cohort members were all nominally healthy when sampled, although unrecorded immune exposures were likely present. The donor tested CMV seropositive, placing the donor among the 250 to 350 seropositive members of the cohort. A peripheral blood sample was provided by each donor, and peripheral blood mononuclear cells were used for TCR beta sequencing. Genomic DNA was extracted from the blood cell samples with the Qiagen DNeasy Blood Extraction Kit. The CDR3 sequence holds 14 residues, the cysteine and phenylalanine included. The DNA shown is the 42-base CDR3, in frame from base 1. CDR1 MGHRA and CDR2 YSYEKL are derived from the germline V gene. V is clipped by 2 bases and J by 1 base, and the sequence between their germline boundaries is 8 bases long. Overall study results and their limits: In a later analysis, 16,951 TCR beta sequences were associated with specific HLA alleles at a false discovery rate of 0.05. According to the authors, the approach could potentially be generalized to other disease states and immunological phenotypes. A further reported finding was that TCR beta sequences accurately predicted the HLA-A and HLA-B alleles for most subjects in the first cohort. A later analysis reported that several top co-occurrence clusters appeared linked to parvovirus B19, influenza, CMV and Epstein-Barr virus. CMV serostatus was the only immune exposure information available for the cohort. A later analysis found that TCR association rates varied across HLA loci, with DRB1 alleles showing the most associated TCRs and HLA-C alleles the fewest. When HLA alleles, especially DR and DQ, strongly co-occurred, TCR associations were difficult to assign to individual alleles. In a later genetic analysis, a missense DCLRE1C variant was associated with V-gene and J-gene trimming of TCR beta chains, and the association was replicated in an independent cohort. Correlated functional status among segregating V segments might reflect linkage disequilibrium, but an unknown experimental factor could not be ruled out. In an earlier analysis of fewer than 700 of the donors, most TCR beta V segments appeared in productive rearrangements about 87% or about 30% of the time, broadly matching IMGT annotations. A few of the identified cytomegalovirus-associated TCR beta chains were confirmed in vitro to be specific for cytomegalovirus antigens. While some public TCRs were present in many individuals, most TCR sequences turned up only very rarely across donors. In a later analysis, HLA-associated TCR beta chains were found to be more clonally expanded and to have lower generation probabilities than equally common non-associated chains. According to a later genetic analysis, donors in an Asian-associated ancestry cluster had fewer N-insertions in productive TCRs than the approximately 670-donor mean. Some IMGT-functional V segments, including TRBV6-2 and TRBV6-3, could not be told apart with the 87-base-pair reads, so those segments were excluded. This cohort had only TCR beta chains sequenced, and the lack of alpha or paired-chain data limited which features could be detected. The classifier was reported to diagnose cytomegalovirus status with high specificity and sensitivity in both the original and validation cohorts. The presence/absence analyses assumed that sequencing depth was roughly uniform across donors, and that assumption may not be true. The study listed 170 or so TCR beta chains as associated with cytomegalovirus. The sequencing pipeline was judged likely to have produced a cluster of highly shared sequence variants as a technical artifact. A later analysis found that most CMV-associated TCR beta chains appeared HLA-restricted, with HLA associations seemingly driven largely by CMV exposure. Roughly 15 rarely observed V segments, including chromosome 9 orphons, were excluded from the earlier analysis of about 500 of the donors because counts were too low. Because HLA typing was missing for some donors at each locus, association tests included only the typed subset.

Recombination linked TRBV4-1 to TRBJ1-1; the D gene is possibly TRBD1, with 5 bases matching. Sequencing was performed on PBMCs. The TCR sequence derives from a girl aged 2 to 9 in good health and CMV-seropositive. The CDR3: CASSQPTGNTEAFF. The DNA is TGCGCCAGCAGCCAACCTACAGGGAACACTGAAGCTTTCTTT.